The sequence of this TCR beta chain was determined in a study of blood T cell repertoires in COVID-19. In the study overall: PBMCs, B-cell-depleted T cells, or T cells were the source of the cDNA or gDNA that made up the material.

Profiling relied on immunoSEQ multiplex PCR, and the TCRdb table lists in-frame clones only, not all of them. The repertoire consists of under 250,000 clones, with 86% occurring once and the leading ten covering 5.5% to 6.5%. This CDR3 is built from 15 residues. With V trimmed by 5 bases and J by 1 base, 5 bases remained unmatched. Germline loops: CDR1 SGHTA, CDR2 FQGTGA. In this sample, this clone turned up once. Sample: peripheral blood. The J gene is TRBJ1-5, the V gene TRBV7-3; 7 bases agree with TRBD1. The TCR was taken from a woman of 80 years or more with COVID-19, enrolled during active disease. The CDR3 DNA reads TGTGCCAGCAGCCATCGACAGGGAAGCAATCAGCCCCAGCATTTT. This codes for CASSHRQGSNQPQHF.